This TCR beta chain was profiled in a study of cytomegalovirus exposure and HLA in healthy donors. Study-level points and caveats: Presence/absence analyses assumed roughly uniform sequencing depth across donors, which may not hold. CMV serostatus was the only immune exposure information that was available.

Notes on this clone: Its specificity is unknown.

Trimming cost V 6 bases and J 2 bases, with 16 bases left between them. CDR1 is MNHNS and CDR2 is SASEGT in the germline V gene. The CDR3 sequence is 15 residues long. The PCR employed 60 Vbeta primers together with 13 Jbeta primers. TCRdb's table, derived via immunoSEQ multiplex PCR, lists solely in-frame clones and lacks some. The sample has 95,000 to 150,000 clones; 66% are singletons. V usage is TRBV6-1 and J usage is TRBJ1-1, with D perhaps matching TRBD1 (6 bases). This TCR derives from a man between 18 and 35 years old in good health and CMV-seronegative. Material for sequencing was PBMCs. The CDR3 sequence is CASSQRGSGNTEAFF. In DNA form, the CDR3 reads TGTGCCAGCAGCCAAAGGGGGAGCGGTAACACTGAAGCTTTCTTT.